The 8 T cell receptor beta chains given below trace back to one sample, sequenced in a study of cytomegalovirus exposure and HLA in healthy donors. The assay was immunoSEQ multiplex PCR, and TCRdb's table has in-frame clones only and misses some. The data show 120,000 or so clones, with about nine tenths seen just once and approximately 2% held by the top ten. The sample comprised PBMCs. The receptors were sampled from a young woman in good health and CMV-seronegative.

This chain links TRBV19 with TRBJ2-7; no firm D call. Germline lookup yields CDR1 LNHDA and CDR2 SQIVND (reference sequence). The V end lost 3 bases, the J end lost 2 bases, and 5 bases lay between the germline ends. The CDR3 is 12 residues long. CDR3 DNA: TGTGCCAGTAGTATTAAGCCCTACGAGCAGTACTTC. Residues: CASSIKPYEQYF.

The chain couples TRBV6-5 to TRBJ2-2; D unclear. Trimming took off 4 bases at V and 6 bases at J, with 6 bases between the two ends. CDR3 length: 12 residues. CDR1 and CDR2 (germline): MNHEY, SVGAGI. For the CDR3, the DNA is TGTGCCAGCAGTTTAGATGCCGGGGAGCTGTTTTTT. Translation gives CASSLDAGELFF.

The CDR3 reads CASSLARGRGIREQYF. In DNA form, the CDR3 reads TGTGCCAGCAGCTTGGCCAGGGGCAGGGGAATTCGGGAGCAGTACTTC. This sequence joins TRBV5-4 and TRBJ2-7; the D gene is possibly TRBD1 (6 bases). The CDR3 runs to 16 residues. Germline lookup yields CDR1 SGHNT and CDR2 YYREEE (reference sequence). Trimming removed 0 bases from V and 7 bases from J, with 20 bases in between.

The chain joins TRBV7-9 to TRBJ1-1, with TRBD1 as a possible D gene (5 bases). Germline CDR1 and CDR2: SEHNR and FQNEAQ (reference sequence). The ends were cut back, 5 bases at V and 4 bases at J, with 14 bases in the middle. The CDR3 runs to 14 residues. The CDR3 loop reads CASSVGPPRTEAFF. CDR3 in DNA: TGTGCCAGCAGCGTGGGGCCGCCACGCACTGAAGCTTTCTTT.

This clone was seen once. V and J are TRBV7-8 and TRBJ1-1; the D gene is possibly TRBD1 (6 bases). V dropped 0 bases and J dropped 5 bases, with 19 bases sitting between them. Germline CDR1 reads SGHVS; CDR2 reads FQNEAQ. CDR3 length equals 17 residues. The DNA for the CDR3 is TGTGCCAGCAGCTTAGCTCGGTTTAGGGAGGGGGGAACTGAAGCTTTCTTT. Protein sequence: CASSLARFREGGTEAFF.

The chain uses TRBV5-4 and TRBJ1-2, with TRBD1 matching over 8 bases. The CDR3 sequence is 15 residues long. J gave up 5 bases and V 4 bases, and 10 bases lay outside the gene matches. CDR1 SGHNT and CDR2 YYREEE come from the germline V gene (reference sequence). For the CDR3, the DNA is TGTGCCAGCAGCGCTCCTGGACAGGGAGGTTATGGCTACACCTTC. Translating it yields CASSAPGQGGYGYTF.

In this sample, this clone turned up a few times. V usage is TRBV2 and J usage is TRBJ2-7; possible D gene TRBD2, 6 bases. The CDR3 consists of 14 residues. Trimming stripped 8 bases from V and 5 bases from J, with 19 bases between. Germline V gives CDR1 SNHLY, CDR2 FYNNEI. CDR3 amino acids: CASQGGRGEDEQYF. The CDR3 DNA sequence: TGTGCCAGCCAAGGTGGGCGCGGGGAGGACGAGCAGTACTTC.

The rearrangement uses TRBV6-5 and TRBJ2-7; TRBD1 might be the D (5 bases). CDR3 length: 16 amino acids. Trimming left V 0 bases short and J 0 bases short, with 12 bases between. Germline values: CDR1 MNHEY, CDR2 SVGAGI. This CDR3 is CASSYSPAQGSYEQYF. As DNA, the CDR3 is TGTGCCAGCAGTTACTCGCCGGCCCAGGGCTCCTACGAGCAGTACTTC.